The 23 T cell receptor beta chains in this list originate from one sample, sequenced in a study of shared clonotypes between healthy human individuals. The repertoire was sequenced with immunoSEQ multiplex PCR; TCRdb's copy has only in-frame clones and lacks some. The sample has 300,000 or so clones; over 65% are singletons. The sequenced sample consisted of memory CD4+ T cells sorted from blood. Subset in this sample: CD45RA-negative fraction. These receptors were taken from a man under 40 in good health.

The rearrangement links TRBV7-2 to TRBJ2-5, with TRBD1 matching over 7 bases. V was clipped by 4 bases and J by 1 base; unmatched bases: 9. The CDR3 contains 16 residues. Looked up from germline, CDR1 is SGHTA and CDR2 is FQGNSA. For the CDR3, the DNA is TGTGCCAGCAGCTCGCCCAGGGGGAGAGGCCAAGAGACCCAGTACTTC. Protein: CASSSPRGRGQETQYF.

The chain has TRBV30 and TRBJ2-5, with D tentatively TRBD1 (6 bases). CDR3 size: 13 residues. Germline V gene data show CDR1 as GTSNPN and CDR2 as SVGIG (reference sequence). Trimming removed 4 bases at V and 5 bases at J, with 14 bases between. The CDR3 region has the DNA TGTGCCTGGAAGGGCGACAGGTGGGAGACCCAGTACTTC. It yields the protein CAWKGDRWETQYF.

This clone was observed once. V gene TRBV11-2 combines with J gene TRBJ2-2; 11 bases line up with TRBD2. CDR1 is SGHAT and CDR2 is FQNNGV in the germline V gene. The trim removed 5 bases at V and 6 bases at J, leaving 5 bases unmatched. The CDR3 is made up of 15 amino acids. CDR3 region: CASSRQLAGAGELFF. The CDR3 nucleotides read TGTGCCAGCAGCCGACAACTAGCGGGAGCCGGGGAGCTGTTTTTT.

This sequence joins TRBV18 and TRBJ1-4; D is unclear. Looked up from germline, CDR1 is KGHSH and CDR2 is LQKENI. This CDR3 region has 13 residues. V was trimmed by 2 bases and J by 8 bases, leaving 9 bases between them. The CDR3 is CASSPSGGEKLFF. CDR3 DNA sequence: TGTGCCAGCTCACCATCGGGTGGGGAAAAACTGTTTTTT.

The gene calls are TRBV7-2 and TRBJ2-7; 8 bases map to TRBD2. The germline V gene has CDR1 SGHTA and CDR2 FQGNSA. The CDR3 extends over 14 amino acids. J gave up 0 bases and V 5 bases, and 3 bases lay outside the gene matches. Written as DNA, the CDR3 is TGTGCCAGCAGCCGAAGCGGGAGCTCCTACGAGCAGTACTTC. Residues: CASSRSGSSYEQYF.

V gene TRBV7-3 combines with J gene TRBJ2-1, with D possibly matching TRBD2 (6 bases). Between the trimmed V and J ends, which lost 8 bases and 4 bases, there was a span of 21 bases. This CDR3 is built from 16 residues. Germline loops: CDR1 SGHTA, CDR2 FQGTGA. The CDR3: CASLSGSDYLYNEQFF. CDR3 DNA sequence: TGTGCCAGCCTCTCCGGTTCGGACTACCTGTACAATGAGCAGTTCTTC.

A single count supports this clone. This sequence joins TRBV10-3 and TRBJ2-2; D is undetermined. The germline V and J ends were trimmed by 8 bases and 0 bases, with 7 bases remaining between them. This CDR3 spans 13 amino acids. Per germline, CDR1 ENHRY and CDR2 SYGVKD. The CDR3, as DNA: TGTGCCATCCAAATTCCGAACACCGGGGAGCTGTTTTTT. Translated, it gives CAIQIPNTGELFF.

J is TRBJ1-5 and V is TRBV28; TRBD1 aligns across 10 bases. The V segment lost 6 bases and the J segment 7 bases; nucleotides outside the gene matches: 9. Germline V gene sequence: CDR1 MDHEN, CDR2 SYDVKM. The CDR3 is 15 residues long. The CDR3 is CASRDRQGARQPQHF. Written as DNA, the CDR3 is TGTGCCAGCAGGGATAGACAGGGGGCAAGGCAGCCCCAGCATTTT.

The rearrangement joins TRBV4-3 to TRBJ2-3; 8 bases fit TRBD2. Germline assignment: CDR1 LGHNA and CDR2 YSLEER. This CDR3 spans 13 amino acids. V dropped 3 bases and J dropped 7; count of bases not matched to a gene: 3. CDR3 coding DNA: TGCGCCAGCAGCCAGGGGACTAGGAATACGCAGTATTTT. Translating gives CASSQGTRNTQYF.

About this clone: Germline and junction disagree at one end, which may indicate a read error. The V call is TRBV14, the J call TRBJ2-1; D may be TRBD1 (5 bases). CDR1 is SGHDN and CDR2 is FVKESK in the germline V gene. The CDR3 consists of 12 residues. The CDR3 spells CASSQESVGPLF. CDR3 DNA sequence: TGTGCCAGCAGCCAAGAAAGCGTGGGGCCCCTCTTC.

V usage is TRBV2 and J usage is TRBJ2-5, with 7 nucleotides matching TRBD1. In germline, CDR1 is SNHLY, CDR2 FYNNEI. The V segment lost 8 bases and the J segment 5 bases; nucleotides outside the gene matches: 11. This CDR3 has 14 amino acids. The DNA of the CDR3 is TGTGCCAGCCTCGAACAGGGGTCTTTTGAGACCCAGTACTTC. Its protein product is CASLEQGSFETQYF.

This clone was detected only a few times. J is TRBJ1-1 and V is TRBV5-1; no reliable D call. Trimming removed 0 bases from V and 6 bases from J, with 15 bases in between. CDR1 and CDR2 from the germline V gene are SGHRS and YFSETQ. The CDR3 contains 15 residues. The CDR3 region has the DNA TGCGCCAGCAGCTTGGGTCTCTTCGACGGGGCTGAAGCTTTCTTT. Protein product: CASSLGLFDGAEAFF.

This rearrangement joins TRBV7-8 to TRBJ1-1; no clear D gene. The V and J ends lost 2 bases and 0 bases respectively, with 10 bases between them. Germline V CDR1 and CDR2: SGHVS, FQNEAQ. The length of the CDR3 is 15 residues. The CDR3 DNA follows: TGTGCCAGCAGCTTAAAGGACGGTATGAACACTGAAGCTTTCTTT. It yields the protein CASSLKDGMNTEAFF.

A few counts support this clone. The chain has TRBV6-1 and TRBJ2-5; TRBD2 matches 13 bases. V lost 6 bases, J lost 5 bases, and 6 bases stayed unmatched. The CDR3 extends over 15 amino acids. Germline V lookup: CDR1 MNHNS, CDR2 SASEGT. The CDR3 region is CASRGTSGMSETQYF. In nucleotides, the CDR3 is TGTGCCAGCAGAGGGACTAGCGGGATGAGTGAGACCCAGTACTTC.

Turning to this clone: Other DNA sequences in this specimen translate into the identical CDR3. The chain joins TRBV19 to TRBJ1-2, with unresolved D. CDR3 length: 11 residues. CDR1 and CDR2 from the germline V gene are LNHDA and SQIVND (reference sequence). Deletions cut 4 bases from V and 3 bases from J, with 3 bases between. The DNA of the CDR3 is TGTGCCAGTAGTAGATACTATGGCTACACCTTC. Its translation is CASSRYYGYTF.

The rearrangement joins TRBV4-2 to TRBJ2-3; D unresolved. The CDR3 is 16 amino acids. With 0 bases removed from V and 4 bases from J, the gap between germline ends came to 14 bases. Per the germline V gene, CDR1 is LGHNA and CDR2 is YNFKEQ. The CDR3 loop is CASSQEFGTRPDTQYF. CDR3 nucleotide sequence: TGTGCCAGCAGCCAAGAATTCGGCACCCGGCCAGATACGCAGTATTTT.

The rearrangement joins TRBV6-1 to TRBJ2-3, with TRBD2 identical over 10 bases. CDR1 is MNHNS, CDR2 SASEGT, per germline. With 2 bases clipped from V and 3 bases from J, the junction kept 2 bases outside the gene matches. CDR3 length equals 15 residues. Here the CDR3 DNA reads TGTGCCAGCAGTGAAAAAGCGGGAGGGACAGATACGCAGTATTTT. It yields the protein CASSEKAGGTDTQYF.

In DNA, the CDR3 is TGTGCCAGCGCTGCAGGACTAGCGGACACCGGGGAGCTGTTTTTT. Translation: CASAAGLADTGELFF. The chain recombines TRBV19 with TRBJ2-2; 10 bases line up with TRBD2. The CDR3 loop spans 15 amino acids. CDR1 is LNHDA and CDR2 is SQIVND in the germline V gene (reference sequence). Trimming cost V 9 bases and J 3 bases; bases outside gene matches: 7.

The J gene is TRBJ2-2, the V gene TRBV9, with D unresolved. In germline, CDR1 is SGDLS, CDR2 YYNGEE. The ends were cut back, 1 base at V and 0 bases at J, with 10 bases in the middle. The CDR3 contains 16 residues. CDR3 region: CASSVLSGPNTGELFF. CDR3 bases: TGTGCCAGCAGCGTACTGAGTGGGCCGAACACCGGGGAGCTGTTTTTT.

This sequence joins TRBV5-1 and TRBJ2-5; the match to TRBD1 covers 8 bases. The germline gives CDR1 SGHRS, CDR2 YFSETQ. The CDR3 runs to 14 residues. The V and J ends lost 4 bases and 5 bases, in that order; junction bases with no gene match: 7. The CDR3 DNA reads as TGCGCCAGCAGCCGAGAGACAGGGGTGGAGACCCAGTACTTC. As protein: CASSRETGVETQYF.

This clone has a count of ten or more. The chain recombines TRBV15 with TRBJ2-7; D gene unclear. The CDR3 contains 14 residues. Looked up from germline, CDR1 is LNHNV and CDR2 is YYDKDF (reference sequence). Trimming cost V 0 bases and J 1 base, with 7 bases left between them. This CDR3 is CATSRELASYEQYF. In DNA form, the CDR3 reads TGTGCCACCAGCAGAGAGCTCGCTTCCTACGAGCAGTACTTC. Together with reference TRBV15 and TRBJ2-7, the CDR3 gives the full variable domain: DAMVIQNPRYQVTQFGKPVTLSCSQTLNHNVMYWYQQKSSQAPKLLFHYYDKDFNNEADTPDNFQSRRPNTSFCFLDIRSPGLGDTAMYLCATSRELASYEQYFGPGTRLTVT.

This clone has more than one count but fewer than ten. This sequence joins TRBV5-1 and TRBJ2-7; 7 bases match TRBD1. V was clipped by 4 bases and J by 2 bases; unmatched bases: 9. Germline CDR1 SGHRS, CDR2 YFSETQ. This CDR3 is built from 15 residues. CDR3 coding DNA: TGCGCCAGCAGCCCCGGACAGGCCCGAGCCTACGAGCAGTACTTC. Its translation is CASSPGQARAYEQYF.

In this sample, this clone turned up a few times. This chain uses TRBV2 with TRBJ2-2; weak D call: TRBD2 (6 bases). Germline V lookup: CDR1 SNHLY, CDR2 FYNNEI. The CDR3 sequence is 13 residues long. Trimming took off 7 bases at V and 7 bases at J, with 13 bases between the two ends. This CDR3 is CASNPLRDGELFF. Written as DNA, the CDR3 is TGTGCCAGCAACCCCCTGCGGGACGGGGAGCTGTTTTTT.